Each of the 24 T cell receptor beta chains below was sequenced from the same sample in a study of blood T cell repertoires in COVID-19. Sequencing was performed with immunoSEQ multiplex PCR; in TCRdb, only in-frame clones are kept and a portion is missing. The sample holds under 250,000 clones; 83% are singletons and the top ten take roughly 8.7%. Sequencing was performed on peripheral blood. The receptors originated from a man in his forties or fifties with active or convalescent COVID-19.

The rearrangement joins TRBV11-3 to TRBJ2-1, with D tentatively TRBD1 (6 bases). Germline CDR1 and CDR2: SGHNT and YENEEA. V was trimmed by 6 bases and J by 5 bases, leaving 11 bases between them. The CDR3 extends over 13 amino acids. The CDR3 nucleotides are TGTGCCAGCAGGGGAACAGGGAACAATGAGCAGTTCTTC. It translates to CASRGTGNNEQFF.

V usage is TRBV5-1 and J usage is TRBJ2-5; 11 bases align to TRBD2. Per germline, CDR1 SGHRS and CDR2 YFSETQ. Trimming cost V 4 bases and J 2 bases; bases outside gene matches: 7. The CDR3 consists of 16 residues. The CDR3 region is CASSLRASGGQETQYF. CDR3 DNA: TGCGCCAGCAGCCTCCGGGCTAGCGGGGGGCAAGAGACCCAGTACTTC.

This chain connects TRBV11-2 to TRBJ1-2, with D possibly being TRBD1 (6 bases). Trimming left V 2 bases short and J 4 bases short, with 11 bases between. This CDR3 has 14 residues. Germline loops: CDR1 SGHAT, CDR2 FQNNGV. CDR3: CASSLQDSPYGYTF. The CDR3 DNA is TGTGCCAGCAGCTTACAGGACAGTCCCTATGGCTACACCTTC.

V gene TRBV2 combines with J gene TRBJ2-7; TRBD2 aligns across 7 bases. Germline values: CDR1 SNHLY, CDR2 FYNNEI. The V and J ends lost 5 bases and 6 bases, in that order; junction bases with no gene match: 10. This CDR3 has 14 residues. The CDR3 bases are TGTGCCAGCAGTTTGGCGGGGGTTAGAGGCGAGCAGTACTTC. It encodes CASSLAGVRGEQYF.

CDR3 DNA: TGTGCCAGCAGCTATGGGCAGGGGTCCTACGAGCAGTACTTC. This translates into CASSYGQGSYEQYF. V and J are TRBV7-6 and TRBJ2-7; a possible D gene is TRBD1 (6 bases). The ends were cut back, 4 bases at V and 1 base at J, with 11 bases in the middle. The CDR3 covers 14 residues. Germline V gene sequence: CDR1 SGHVS, CDR2 FNYEAQ.

This clone was detected only a few times. The chain employs TRBV11-2 and TRBJ1-3, with 9 nucleotides matching TRBD1. Looked up from germline, CDR1 is SGHAT and CDR2 is FQNNGV. The CDR3 is 13 residues long. V trimming: 5 bases; J trimming: 8 bases; junction bases outside the gene matches: 4. CDR3 coding DNA: TGTGCCAGCAGCGGGACAGGGCGGGACACCATATATTTT. Translation gives CASSGTGRDTIYF.

The chain recombines TRBV30 with TRBJ1-1; tentatively, D is TRBD1 (6 bases). Germline V gene lookup returns CDR1 GTSNPN and CDR2 SVGIG (reference sequence). V dropped 0 bases and J dropped 4 bases, with 9 bases sitting between them. This CDR3 is 13 amino acids long. The CDR3 is CAWSVGDITEAFF. The CDR3 nucleotides read TGTGCCTGGAGTGTGGGGGACATCACTGAAGCTTTCTTT.

The V and J genes are TRBV2 and TRBJ2-7; 8 bases are a match to TRBD1. Germline V gene lookup returns CDR1 SNHLY and CDR2 FYNNEI. Trimming cost V 6 bases and J 0 bases; bases outside gene matches: 7. The CDR3 loop spans 15 amino acids. In DNA form, the CDR3 reads TGTGCCAGCAGGGGCGGACAGGGAAGCTCCTACGAGCAGTACTTC. It specifies CASRGGQGSSYEQYF. The full variable domain, with the rest looked up from reference TRBV2 and TRBJ2-7, is EPEVTQTPSHQVTQMGQEVILRCVPISNHLYFYWYRQILGQKVEFLVSFYNNEISEKSEIFDDQFSVERPDGSNFTLKIRSTKLEDSAMYFCASRGGQGSSYEQYFGPGTRLTVT.

The chain combines TRBV7-6 with TRBJ1-3; D possibly corresponds to TRBD1 (5 bases). The germline gives CDR1 SGHVS, CDR2 FNYEAQ. V was pared by 0 bases and J by 3 bases, with 12 bases between. CDR3 length equals 16 residues. DNA of the CDR3: TGTGCCAGCAGCTTAGCCGGGGGGTTGAATGGAAACACCATATATTTT. It codes for CASSLAGGLNGNTIYF.

This clone was recorded once. This chain links TRBV30 with TRBJ1-5; D not resolved. V was trimmed by 2 bases and J by 4 bases, leaving 9 bases between them. The germline V gene encodes CDR1 GTSNPN and CDR2 SVGIG (reference sequence). This CDR3 spans 13 amino acids. This CDR3 is CAWSSTPNQPQHF. CDR3 coding DNA: TGTGCCTGGAGTTCGACTCCTAATCAGCCCCAGCATTTT.

The chain links TRBV7-8 to TRBJ1-2, with TRBD1 matching 11 bases. The germline gives CDR1 SGHVS, CDR2 FQNEAQ. With 1 base clipped from V and 6 bases from J, the junction kept 7 bases outside the gene matches. The CDR3 sequence is 16 residues long. The CDR3 is CASSLEPGQGGHGYTF. The CDR3, as DNA: TGTGCCAGCAGCTTAGAGCCGGGACAGGGGGGTCATGGCTACACCTTC.

On this clone itself: This sample includes further DNA sequences coding for the same CDR3. The chain employs TRBV19 and TRBJ2-7, with 7 bases identical to TRBD1. V lost 4 bases and J lost 3; bases outside the gene matches: 3. The length of the CDR3 is 13 residues. From germline, CDR1 is LNHDA and CDR2 SQIVND (reference sequence). The CDR3, as DNA: TGTGCCAGTAGTAGGGACAGATACTACGAGCAGTACTTC. This encodes CASSRDRYYEQYF.

The genes are TRBV4-1 and TRBJ1-5, with 9 nucleotides matching TRBD1. Germline-derived CDR1 and CDR2 are MGHRA and YSYEKL. This CDR3 contains 15 residues. With V trimmed by 4 bases and J by 5 bases, 6 bases remained unmatched. This CDR3 reads CASSLPGQGHQPQHF. DNA for the CDR3: TGCGCCAGCAGCCTACCCGGACAGGGGCATCAGCCCCAGCATTTT.

This chain joins TRBV14 and TRBJ2-1; 9 bases align to TRBD2. V lost 5 bases to trimming and J lost 5 bases; unmatched junction nucleotides: 16. This CDR3 is built from 18 residues. Germline CDR1 reads SGHDN; CDR2 reads FVKESK. The CDR3 here is CASSEKPSGLAFNNEQFF. The CDR3 DNA sequence: TGTGCCAGCAGCGAAAAGCCTTCCGGACTAGCGTTCAACAATGAGCAGTTCTTC.

There are a few counts of this clone. The chain carries TRBV5-1 and TRBJ1-2, with TRBD1 matching 8 bases. The junction had 13 bases not matched to a gene; V was cut back by 0 bases and J by 6 bases. Germline lookup yields CDR1 SGHRS and CDR2 YFSETQ. This CDR3 has 17 residues. The CDR3 is CASSLAGLRTGTDGYTF. In DNA, the CDR3 is TGCGCCAGCAGCTTGGCAGGTCTTAGGACAGGGACGGATGGCTACACCTTC.

This clone was seen a single time. The chain uses TRBV19 and TRBJ2-2, with D possibly being TRBD2 (6 bases). The CDR3 has 15 amino acids. Germline CDR1 and CDR2: LNHDA and SQIVND (reference sequence). The V end was cut by 7 bases, the J end by 4 bases, with 16 bases between. The chain's CDR3 is CASKGGSGSTGELFF. The DNA for the CDR3 is TGTGCCAGTAAAGGAGGTAGCGGATCCACCGGGGAGCTGTTTTTT.

This rearrangement joins TRBV7-9 to TRBJ2-5; no definite D call. V gave up 5 bases and J gave up 4 bases, with 11 bases separating them. This CDR3 region has 13 residues. Germline V gene data show CDR1 as SEHNR and CDR2 as FQNEAQ (reference sequence). CDR3 DNA sequence: TGTGCCAGCAGCCCCCAGGCCTCAGAGACCCAGTACTTC. It is translated as CASSPQASETQYF. Full variable domain (rest looked up from reference TRBV7-9 and TRBJ2-5): DTGVSQNPRHKITKRGQNVTFRCDPISEHNRLYWYRQTLGQGPEFLTYFQNEAQLEKSRLLSDRFSAERPKGSFSTLEIQRTEQGDSAMYLCASSPQASETQYFGPGTRLLVL.

The rearrangement links TRBV28 to TRBJ2-4; TRBD1 matches at 7 bases. Trimming at V came to 6 bases and at J to 7 bases, leaving 6 bases not matched to a gene. The CDR3 has 13 residues. Germline assignment: CDR1 MDHEN and CDR2 SYDVKM. As DNA, the CDR3 is TGTGCCAGCAGAGAACAGGGGTCGAACATTCAGTACTTC. This codes for CASREQGSNIQYF.

V usage is TRBV7-2 and J usage is TRBJ2-1, with 14 bases identical to TRBD2. Germline trimming cut 5 bases from V and 6 bases from J; bases unmatched to any gene: 6. This CDR3 has 16 residues. The germline CDR1 and CDR2 sequences are SGHTA and FQGNSA. The CDR3 loop reads CASSRGTSGGLNEQFF. In nucleotides, the CDR3 is TGTGCCAGCAGCCGCGGGACTAGCGGGGGCCTCAATGAGCAGTTCTTC.

This clone was seen a few times. The chain couples TRBV28 to TRBJ2-1, with 7 bases aligning to TRBD1. The trim removed 3 bases at V and 0 bases at J, leaving 2 bases unmatched. Germline CDR1 is MDHEN and CDR2 is SYDVKM. There are 15 residues in the CDR3. In DNA, the CDR3 is TGTGCCAGCAGTTTTCGGGACAGCTCCTACAATGAGCAGTTCTTC. Translating it yields CASSFRDSSYNEQFF.

The chain combines TRBV5-1 with TRBJ2-1; 14 bases agree with TRBD2. Germline values: CDR1 SGHRS, CDR2 YFSETQ. Trimming cost V 4 bases and J 8 bases; bases outside gene matches: 5. The CDR3 is made up of 15 amino acids. The CDR3 sequence: CASSQGTSGSDEQFF. CDR3 DNA sequence: TGCGCCAGCAGCCAAGGGACTAGCGGGAGCGATGAGCAGTTCTTC. The full variable domain, its missing parts supplied by reference TRBV5-1 and TRBJ2-1, is KAGVTQTPRYLIKTRGQQVTLSCSPISGHRSVSWYQQTPGQGLQFLFEYFSETQRNKGNFPGRFSGRQFSNSRSEMNVSTLELGDSALYLCASSQGTSGSDEQFFGPGTRLTVL.

The chain joins TRBV29-1 to TRBJ2-5; a possible D gene is TRBD1 (6 bases). The V gene lost 3 bases and the J gene lost 4 bases, with 12 bases spanning the gap. The CDR3 contains 13 residues. Germline CDR1 SQVTM, CDR2 ANQGSEA. The CDR3 DNA sequence: TGCAGCGTTGAGGGGGCCCTGGGAGAGACCCAGTACTTC. This sequence encodes CSVEGALGETQYF.

The chain uses TRBV5-4 and TRBJ2-3, with D possibly TRBD2 on 7 matching bases. Germline CDR1 and CDR2: SGHNT and YYREEE (reference sequence). The CDR3 is made up of 15 amino acids. Trimming removed 1 base at V and 7 bases at J, with 16 bases between. CDR3 protein: CASSLSSGQGYTQYF. CDR3 bases: TGTGCCAGCAGCTTGTCTAGCGGTCAGGGGTATACGCAGTATTTT. Full variable domain (remainder filled in from reference TRBV5-4 and TRBJ2-3): ETGVTQSPTHLIKTRGQQVTLRCSSQSGHNTVSWYQQALGQGPQFIFQYYREEENGRGNFPPRFSGLQFPNYSSELNVNALELDDSALYLCASSLSSGQGYTQYFGPGTRLTVL.

V and J are TRBV4-3 and TRBJ2-5; D is perhaps TRBD1 (6 bases). The CDR3 is made up of 15 amino acids. Between the trimmed V and J ends, which lost 0 bases and 10 bases, there was a span of 18 bases. Germline assignment: CDR1 LGHNA and CDR2 YSLEER. This CDR3 is CASSQEFEQGRDQYF. The CDR3 DNA follows: TGCGCCAGCAGCCAAGAGTTCGAACAGGGCCGGGACCAGTACTTC.